This T cell receptor beta chain was obtained from a study of shared clonotypes between healthy human individuals. As regards this clone: Its antigen is as yet unknown.

Each subset's genomic DNA was split evenly across several immunoSEQ plates. The repertoire was sequenced with immunoSEQ multiplex PCR; TCRdb's copy has only in-frame clones and lacks some. Among 2 million to 2.5 million clones listed, approximately 93% were seen once. CDR3 length: 15 amino acids. After removal of 1 base from V and 5 bases from J, the junction contained 7 bases not matched to a gene. Germline CDR1 SGHNT, CDR2 YYREEE (reference sequence). Overall study results and limits: The small donor group covered limited genetic and exposure diversity.

Sequencing was done on a sample of naive CD4+ T cells from PBMCs. Subset reported: CD45RA+ positively selected. The origin of this receptor is a man in his late teens or twenties in good health. Some clones in this sample may be carry-over from other donors' samples. The chain combines TRBV5-4 with TRBJ2-5; 8 nucleotides agree with TRBD2. CDR3 bases: TGTGCCAGCAGCTTGCTAGCGGGTTCACCGGAGACCCAGTACTTC. Translating gives CASSLLAGSPETQYF.